This TCR beta chain comes out of a study of technical replicates of blood from several donors. Between the trimmed V and J ends, which lost 2 bases and 2 bases, there was a span of 10 bases. The CDR3 covers 14 residues. Germline CDR1 MNHEY, CDR2 SMNVEV (reference sequence). Only in-frame clones appear in the TCRdb table, and some are missing; sequencing was by immunoSEQ multiplex PCR. The table shows under 85,000 clones, with around 94% occurring only once. The TCR was taken from a human donor in good health. V gene TRBV27 combines with J gene TRBJ2-7; D perhaps matches TRBD1 (6 bases). The sequencing input was T cells isolated from PBMCs. The CDR3 DNA sequence: TGTGCCAGCAGTTTAGGCAGGGGTACCTACGAGCAGTACTTC. Translated, it gives CASSLGRGTYEQYF.